This T cell receptor (beta chain) comes out of a study of cytomegalovirus exposure and HLA in healthy donors. This clone was counted a single time. The CDR3 totals 13 residues. The V and J ends lost 4 bases and 0 bases respectively, with 4 bases between them. Germline V gene lookup returns CDR1 SGHDT and CDR2 YYEEEE. Vbeta (60) and Jbeta (13) primers were used in the PCR. The data were produced by immunoSEQ multiplex PCR, yet TCRdb's version contains in-frame clones alone and is incomplete. The sample shows some 150,000 clones, less than 85% of them seen only once. Sequences were obtained from PBMCs. The receptor's source is a woman aged 45-60 years in good health and CMV-seropositive. The chain couples TRBV5-6 to TRBJ1-4; D is undetermined. The CDR3 sequence: CASSLPTNEKLFF. CDR3 DNA: TGTGCCAGCAGCCTACCAACTAATGAAAAACTGTTTTTT.